The 15 T cell receptor beta chains presented below share a single source sample, sequenced in a study of shared clonotypes between healthy human individuals. Sequencing used immunoSEQ multiplex PCR; TCRdb keeps in-frame clones, though not all of them. The sample lists roughly 2.2 million clones, just over 90% occurring once. The specimen was naive CD4+ T cells from PBMCs. Subset in this sample: CD45RA+ positively selected. The receptors derive from a man younger than 30 in good health. Some clones in this sample may be carry-over from other donors' samples.

The chain carries TRBV11-2 and TRBJ2-5, with 11 bases identical to TRBD2. There are 16 residues in the CDR3. V dropped 5 bases and J dropped 2; count of bases not matched to a gene: 7. Germline V gene sequence: CDR1 SGHAT, CDR2 FQNNGV. This CDR3 reads CASSRTSGSNQETQYF. CDR3 bases: TGTGCCAGCAGCCGTACTAGCGGGAGTAATCAAGAGACCCAGTACTTC.

This sequence joins TRBV6-6 and TRBJ1-2; TRBD1 is a possible D gene (6 bases). Trimming removed 5 bases at V and 2 bases at J, with 15 bases between. This CDR3 has 15 residues. CDR1 is MNHNY and CDR2 is SVGAGI in the germline V gene (reference sequence). The CDR3, as DNA: TGTGCCAGCAGTCTCGACAGGTTGCCCAACTATGGCTACACCTTC. Translated, it gives CASSLDRLPNYGYTF.

The V call is TRBV11-2, the J call TRBJ2-1; no firm D call. The CDR3 length is 14 residues. Per the germline V gene, CDR1 is SGHAT and CDR2 is FQNNGV. V was pared by 4 bases and J by 2 bases, with 9 bases between. The CDR3: CASSSLKTYNEQFF. The DNA of the CDR3 is TGTGCCAGCAGCTCGCTAAAAACCTACAATGAGCAGTTCTTC.

The chain uses TRBV18 and TRBJ1-5, with 7 nucleotides matching TRBD1. In germline, CDR1 is KGHSH, CDR2 LQKENI. This CDR3 comprises 16 residues. V gave up 1 base and J gave up 3 bases; unmatched junction bases: 6. The CDR3 reads CASSPQGAGANQPQHF. The DNA of the CDR3 is TGTGCCAGCTCACCACAGGGGGCCGGGGCCAATCAGCCCCAGCATTTT. The full variable domain, with the rest looked up from reference TRBV18 and TRBJ1-5, is NAGVMQNPRHLVRRRGQEARLRCSPMKGHSHVYWYRQLPEEGLKFMVYLQKENIIDESGMPKERFSAEFPKEGPSILRIQQVVRGDSAAYFCASSPQGAGANQPQHFGDGTRLSIL.

The chain has TRBV18 and TRBJ1-4; D not resolved. The ends were cut back, 2 bases at V and 9 bases at J, with 7 bases in the middle. This CDR3 comprises 12 residues. The germline CDR1 and CDR2 sequences are KGHSH and LQKENI. CDR3 residues: CASSPGSKKLFF. CDR3 nucleotide sequence: TGTGCCAGCTCACCAGGGTCAAAAAAACTGTTTTTT.

This clone was found a few times. The chain recombines TRBV19 with TRBJ1-5; the D gene is possibly TRBD1 (6 bases). Germline V gene data show CDR1 as LNHDA and CDR2 as SQIVND (reference sequence). With 11 bases removed from V and 0 bases from J, the gap between germline ends came to 20 bases. The CDR3 contains 16 residues. The CDR3 region is CACAGTRDYSNQPQHF. The CDR3, as DNA: TGTGCCTGCGCCGGGACAAGGGACTATAGCAATCAGCCCCAGCATTTT.

This sequence joins TRBV21-1 and TRBJ1-5; TRBD1 reflects the table's D call only, with no check against the DNA. TRBV21-1 corresponds to a pseudogene. The CDR3 covers 17 residues. The CDR3, as DNA: TGTGCCAGCAGCAAAGCCCCCAGGGGCCGTTACAATCAGCCCCAGCATTTT. It encodes CASSKAPRGRYNQPQHF.

The chain carries TRBV29-1 and TRBJ1-2; weak D call: TRBD1 (6 bases). Germline V gives CDR1 SQVTM, CDR2 ANQGSEA. Trimming pared 3 bases from V and 7 bases from J, leaving 12 bases between. CDR3 length equals 12 residues. The CDR3 loop reads CSVDPGVVGYTF. CDR3 coding DNA: TGCAGCGTTGACCCAGGGGTTGTTGGCTACACCTTC.

V is TRBV29-1 and J is TRBJ2-3; D uncertain. Trimming stripped 0 bases from V and 1 base from J, with 11 bases between. There are 15 residues in the CDR3. Germline V gene data show CDR1 as SQVTM and CDR2 as ANQGSEA. The CDR3 loop is CSVEDPYFGTDTQYF. In DNA form, the CDR3 reads TGCAGCGTTGAAGATCCCTATTTCGGCACAGATACGCAGTATTTT.

This rearrangement joins TRBV7-8 to TRBJ1-4; D is perhaps TRBD1 (5 bases). This CDR3 is 14 amino acids long. Germline CDR1 and CDR2: SGHVS and FQNEAQ. The ends were cut back, 5 bases at V and 7 bases at J, with 14 bases in the middle. The CDR3, as DNA: TGTGCCAGCAGCCCCGACAGAACGAGTGAAAAACTGTTTTTT. Translating it yields CASSPDRTSEKLFF.

Notes on this clone: The limits of the CDR3 on the DNA are not certain, so only TCRdb's listed CDR3 is given. The chain joins TRBV28 to TRBJ2-1; the D segment call TRBD1 is taken from the table without a DNA check. Germline V gives CDR1 MDHEN, CDR2 SYDVKM. With termini counted, the CDR3 has 16 amino acids. This CDR3 reads CASSSRTGGRVFWQFF.

The rearrangement joins TRBV4-2 to TRBJ2-7, with 7 bases identical to TRBD2. This CDR3 is built from 16 residues. Germline lookup yields CDR1 LGHNA and CDR2 YNFKEQ. J was trimmed by 1 base and V by 3 bases; bases with no gene match: 9. The CDR3 protein is CASSHARASGSYEQYF. Here the CDR3 DNA reads TGTGCCAGCAGCCACGCGCGGGCTAGCGGATCCTACGAGCAGTACTTC.

The chain links TRBV11-2 to TRBJ2-5; 13 bases line up with TRBD2. Germline CDR1 reads SGHAT; CDR2 reads FQNNGV. Trimming took 1 base from V and 1 from J; bases not matched to a gene: 3. This CDR3 region has 17 residues. The CDR3 here is CASSLVGLAGAQETQYF. The CDR3 coding sequence is TGTGCCAGCAGCTTAGTCGGACTAGCGGGAGCCCAAGAGACCCAGTACTTC.

V and J are TRBV28 and TRBJ1-1, with D maybe TRBD1 (5 bases). Germline CDR1 is MDHEN and CDR2 is SYDVKM. The CDR3 covers 14 residues. The V and J ends lost 5 bases and 4 bases respectively, with 14 bases between them. The CDR3 bases are TGTGCCAGCAGTGCTGTGGGACTTCGCACTGAAGCTTTCTTT. Translation gives CASSAVGLRTEAFF.

The chain is built from TRBV7-2 and TRBJ2-5; D is ambiguous. With 8 bases removed from V and 1 base from J, the gap between germline ends came to 11 bases. CDR3 length: 13 residues. Germline CDR1 and CDR2: SGHTA and FQGNSA. The CDR3 protein is CASHTGPQETQYF. CDR3 nucleotide sequence: TGTGCCAGCCATACCGGGCCCCAAGAGACCCAGTACTTC.